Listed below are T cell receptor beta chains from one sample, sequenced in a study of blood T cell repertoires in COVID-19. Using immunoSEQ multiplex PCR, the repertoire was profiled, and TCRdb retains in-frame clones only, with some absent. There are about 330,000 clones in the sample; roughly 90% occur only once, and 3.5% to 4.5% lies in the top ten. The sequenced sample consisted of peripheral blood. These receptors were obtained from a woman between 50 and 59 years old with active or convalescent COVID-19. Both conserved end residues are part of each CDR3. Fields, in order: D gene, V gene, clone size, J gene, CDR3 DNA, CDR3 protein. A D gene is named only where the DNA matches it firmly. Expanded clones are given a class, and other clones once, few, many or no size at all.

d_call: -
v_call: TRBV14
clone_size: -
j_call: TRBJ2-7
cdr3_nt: TGTGCCAGCAGCCACACCCCGGGGTACTACGAGCAGTACTTC
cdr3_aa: CASSHTPGYYEQYF

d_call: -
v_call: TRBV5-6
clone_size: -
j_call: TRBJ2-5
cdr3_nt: TGTGCCAGCAGCTTGGCCCATCGAGGGAATCAAGAGACCCAGTACTTC
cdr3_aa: CASSLAHRGNQETQYF

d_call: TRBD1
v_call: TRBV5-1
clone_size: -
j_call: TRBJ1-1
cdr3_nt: TGCGCCAGCAGCTTGTCGGCCCGGACAGGGGGCCGGGAAGCTTTCTTT
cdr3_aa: CASSLSARTGGREAFF

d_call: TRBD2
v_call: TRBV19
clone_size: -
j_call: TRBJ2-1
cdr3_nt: TGTGCCAGTAGTATAGCGGGACTAGCGGGAGGCTATGAGCAGTTCTTC
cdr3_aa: CASSIAGLAGGYEQFF

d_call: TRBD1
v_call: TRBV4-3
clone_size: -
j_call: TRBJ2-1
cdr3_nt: TGCGCCAGCAGCCAAGGTGGAGGACAGGGATTCAATGAGCAGTTCTTC
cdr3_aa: CASSQGGGQGFNEQFF

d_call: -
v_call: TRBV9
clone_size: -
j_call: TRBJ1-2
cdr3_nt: TGTGCCAGCAGCGTAGGAATAGGGGTTAACTATGGCTACACCTTC
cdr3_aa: CASSVGIGVNYGYTF

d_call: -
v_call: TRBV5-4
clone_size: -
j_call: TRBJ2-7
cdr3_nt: TGTGCCAGCAGCTTGGCCGGGACACAAGCCTACGAGCAGTACTTC
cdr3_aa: CASSLAGTQAYEQYF

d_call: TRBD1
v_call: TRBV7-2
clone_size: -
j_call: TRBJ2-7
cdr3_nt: TGTGCCAGCAGCCTAGGAGGGGGACAGGGAGAATGGCAGTACTTC
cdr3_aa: CASSLGGGQGEWQYF

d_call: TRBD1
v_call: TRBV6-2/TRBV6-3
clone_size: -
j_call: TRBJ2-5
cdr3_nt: TGTGCCAGCAGTAAAAACGGACAGGGGGCTGTAGAGACCCAGTACTTC
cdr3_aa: CASSKNGQGAVETQYF

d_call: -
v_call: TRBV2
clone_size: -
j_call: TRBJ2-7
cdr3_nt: TGTGCCAGCAGCCTCAGGGGAACCTACGAGCAGTACTTC
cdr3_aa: CASSLRGTYEQYF

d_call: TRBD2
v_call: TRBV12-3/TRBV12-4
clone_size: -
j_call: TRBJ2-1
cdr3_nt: TGTGCCAGCAGTCCGGGGGGTTACAATGAGCAGTTCTTC
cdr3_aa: CASSPGGYNEQFF

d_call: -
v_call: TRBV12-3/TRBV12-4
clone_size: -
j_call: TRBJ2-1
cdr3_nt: TGTGCCAGCAGTCCTTCGTTGTACAATGAGCAGTTCTTC
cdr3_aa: CASSPSLYNEQFF

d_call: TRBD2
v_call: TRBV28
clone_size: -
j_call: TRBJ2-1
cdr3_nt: TGTGCACATCAAGCTAGCGGGAGTTACAATGAGCAGTTCTTC
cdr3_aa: CAHQASGSYNEQFF

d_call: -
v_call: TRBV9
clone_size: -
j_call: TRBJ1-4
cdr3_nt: TGTGCCAGCAGCGTACAGGGGAAGGATGAAAAACTGTTTTTT
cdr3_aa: CASSVQGKDEKLFF

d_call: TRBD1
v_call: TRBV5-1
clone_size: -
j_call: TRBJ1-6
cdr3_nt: TGCGCCAGCAAGGGGACAGGTAATTCACCCCTCCACTTT
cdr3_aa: CASKGTGNSPLHF

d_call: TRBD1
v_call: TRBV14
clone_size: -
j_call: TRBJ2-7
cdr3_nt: TGTGCCAGCAGCCCCTACTTGGGACAGGGGAGCGAGCAGTACTTC
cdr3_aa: CASSPYLGQGSEQYF

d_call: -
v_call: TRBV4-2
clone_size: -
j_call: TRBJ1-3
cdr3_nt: TGTGCCAGCAGCCAAGATTGGCAGGGACTAAACACCATATATTTT
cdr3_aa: CASSQDWQGLNTIYF

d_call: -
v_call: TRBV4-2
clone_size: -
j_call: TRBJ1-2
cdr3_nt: TGTGCCAGCAGCCAAGGAAAGGGAGGGGGAGGCTATGGCTACACCTTC
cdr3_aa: CASSQGKGGGGYGYTF

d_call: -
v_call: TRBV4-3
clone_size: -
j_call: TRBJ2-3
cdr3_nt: TGCGCCAGCAGCCAAGAGGGGGCTGTGCGGAATACGCAGTATTTT
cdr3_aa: CASSQEGAVRNTQYF

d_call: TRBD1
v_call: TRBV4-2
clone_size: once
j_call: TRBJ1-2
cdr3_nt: TGTGCCAGCAGCCAAGGGACAGGCCCTAGTGGCTACACCTTC
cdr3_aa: CASSQGTGPSGYTF

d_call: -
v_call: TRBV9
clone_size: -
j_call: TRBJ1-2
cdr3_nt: TGTGCCAGCAGCGACCCCGGGACAAACCACTATGGCTACACCTTC
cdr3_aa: CASSDPGTNHYGYTF

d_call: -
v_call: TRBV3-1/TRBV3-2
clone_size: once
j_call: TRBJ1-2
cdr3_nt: TGTGCCAGCAGCCCGGACAGTAACTATGGCTACACCTTC
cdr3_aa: CASSPDSNYGYTF

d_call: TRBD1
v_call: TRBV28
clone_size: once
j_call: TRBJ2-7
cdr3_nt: TGTGCCAGCAGTTTTGGGACAGGGACCTACGAGCAGTACTTC
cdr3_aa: CASSFGTGTYEQYF

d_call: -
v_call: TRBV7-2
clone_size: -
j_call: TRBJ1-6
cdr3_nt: TGTGCCAGCAGCCTCCGGGGGGGTGAAAATTCACCCCTCCACTTT
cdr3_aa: CASSLRGGENSPLHF

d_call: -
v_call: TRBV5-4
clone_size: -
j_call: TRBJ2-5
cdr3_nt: TGTGCCAGCAGCTTGGAGTCGGGTGAGAACCAGTACTTC
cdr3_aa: CASSLESGENQYF

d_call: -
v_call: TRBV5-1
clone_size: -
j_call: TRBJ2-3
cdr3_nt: TGCGCCAGCAGCCTCGGTTTAGTGGCGGGGACTAGCACAGATACGCAGTATTTT
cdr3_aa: CASSLGLVAGTSTDTQYF

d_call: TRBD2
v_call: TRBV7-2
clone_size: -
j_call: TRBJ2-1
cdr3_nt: TGTGCCAGCAGCTTAAATAGCGGGGGATTTGGCAATGAGCAGTTCTTC
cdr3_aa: CASSLNSGGFGNEQFF

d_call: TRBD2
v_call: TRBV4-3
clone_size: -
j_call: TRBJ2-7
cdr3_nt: TGCGCCAGCAGCCCAGGTTCGGCGGGAGACTACGAGCAGTACTTC
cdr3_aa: CASSPGSAGDYEQYF

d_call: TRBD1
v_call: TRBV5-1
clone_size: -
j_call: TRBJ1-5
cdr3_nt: TGCGCCAGCAGCCTCGGGGGGACAGGGACGCATCAGCCCCAGCATTTT
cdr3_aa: CASSLGGTGTHQPQHF

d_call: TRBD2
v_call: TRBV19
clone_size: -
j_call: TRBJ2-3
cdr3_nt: TGTGCCAGTAGTGTGAGACTAGCAACAGATACGCAGTATTTT
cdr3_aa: CASSVRLATDTQYF

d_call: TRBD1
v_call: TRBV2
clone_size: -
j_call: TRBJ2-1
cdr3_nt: TGTGCCAGCAGTGCGACAGGGGGATACAATGAGCAGTTCTTC
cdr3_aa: CASSATGGYNEQFF

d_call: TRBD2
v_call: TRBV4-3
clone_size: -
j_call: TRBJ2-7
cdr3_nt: TGCGCCAGCAGCCAAGATGCTAGCGGCTACGAGCAGTACTTC
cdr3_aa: CASSQDASGYEQYF

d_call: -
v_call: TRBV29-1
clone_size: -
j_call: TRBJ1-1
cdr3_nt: TGCAGCACGACTACGGACAGGAACACTGAAGCTTTCTTT
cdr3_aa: CSTTTDRNTEAFF